These 20 T cell receptor beta chains share one sample of origin, sequenced in a study of shared clonotypes between healthy human individuals. CD8 cells regarded as naive lacked CD45RO, were positively chosen for CCR7, and omitted terminally differentiated effector memory CD45RA+ cells. Measured with immunoSEQ multiplex PCR; TCRdb has only the in-frame clones, and not every one. This table holds around 2,000,000 clones, about 95% found once. The sequencing input was naive CD8+ T cells sorted from blood. These receptors all stem from a man aged 18 to 30 in good health.

V is TRBV29-1 and J is TRBJ2-1, with TRBD1 identical over 7 bases. The V gene's germline CDR1 is SQVTM and CDR2 ANQGSEA. V dropped 7 bases and J dropped 3; count of bases not matched to a gene: 3. The CDR3 is 12 amino acids. CDR3 sequence: CSAWDSYNEQFF. The CDR3 DNA follows: TGCAGCGCCTGGGACAGCTACAATGAGCAGTTCTTC.

The chain recombines TRBV11-1 with TRBJ2-1, with D tentatively TRBD1 or TRBD2 (6 bases each). The CDR3 has 12 amino acids. In germline, CDR1 is SGHAT, CDR2 FQDESV (reference sequence). The germline V and J ends were trimmed by 6 bases and 10 bases, with 13 bases remaining between them. Here the CDR3 reads CASSTGAPEQFF. The CDR3 nucleotides are TGTGCCAGCAGTACGGGGGCGCCGGAGCAGTTCTTC.

The chain carries TRBV29-1 and TRBJ2-7; 9 nucleotides line up with TRBD2. This CDR3 has 13 residues. The ends lost 7 bases at V and 4 bases at J; junction bases unmatched: 8. Per the germline V gene, CDR1 is SQVTM and CDR2 is ANQGSEA. The CDR3 loop is CSANPAGGYEQYF. As DNA, the CDR3 is TGCAGCGCGAATCCAGCGGGAGGATACGAGCAGTACTTC.

The V and J genes are TRBV4-3 and TRBJ1-5; unclear D gene. The length of the CDR3 is 17 residues. Germline CDR1 LGHNA, CDR2 YSLEER. V was shortened by 0 bases and J by 2 bases, with 14 bases between the two germline ends. Here the CDR3 DNA reads TGCGCCAGCAGCCAAGATTGGAGGACTGATGGCAATCAGCCCCAGCATTTT. As protein: CASSQDWRTDGNQPQHF.

The chain uses TRBV28 and TRBJ2-1; no reliable D call. The CDR3 consists of 12 residues. V lost 5 bases and J lost 10, with 12 bases in between. Germline V gene data show CDR1 as MDHEN and CDR2 as SYDVKM. The DNA of the CDR3 is TGTGCCAGCAGTCCCCTCGTAACCGAGCAGTTCTTC. Translating it yields CASSPLVTEQFF.

The chain employs TRBV7-9 and TRBJ2-1; 10 positions agree with TRBD2. The CDR3 consists of 15 residues. The germline gives CDR1 SEHNR, CDR2 FQNEAQ (reference sequence). With V trimmed by 3 bases and J by 3 bases, 2 bases remained unmatched. The CDR3 is CASSLPSGSYNEQFF. In DNA, the CDR3 is TGTGCCAGCAGCTTGCCTAGCGGGAGCTACAATGAGCAGTTCTTC.

The rearrangement joins TRBV5-1 to TRBJ2-1; tentative D call: TRBD1 (6 bases). Germline V gene lookup returns CDR1 SGHRS and CDR2 YFSETQ. V was clipped by 0 bases and J by 10 bases, with 11 bases between them. CDR3 length: 13 residues. The CDR3 loop reads CASSLEDSWEQFF. As DNA, the CDR3 is TGCGCCAGCAGCTTGGAGGACAGCTGGGAGCAGTTCTTC.

The V gene is TRBV6-1, the J gene TRBJ2-1; D might be TRBD2 (6 bases). The CDR3 spans 15 residues. V lost 3 bases and J lost 2, with 11 bases in between. Germline V gene lookup returns CDR1 MNHNS and CDR2 SASEGT. CDR3 residues: CASSEGGPPYNEQFF. The CDR3, as DNA: TGTGCCAGCAGTGAGGGGGGACCCCCCTACAATGAGCAGTTCTTC.

This clone was recorded only once. CDR3 sequence (DNA): TGTGCCAGCAGCCTACAAAGGGGGGGGCCTGATGAGACCCAGTACTTC. Amino acids: CASSLQRGGPDETQYF. V and J are TRBV4-2 and TRBJ2-5, with D perhaps TRBD2 (7 bases). V dropped 4 bases and J dropped 5 bases, with 20 bases sitting between them. The CDR3 length is 16 residues. Germline CDR1 LGHNA, CDR2 YNFKEQ.

The genes are TRBV28 and TRBJ2-3; no firm D call. CDR1 and CDR2 (germline): MDHEN, SYDVKM. Trimming left V 5 bases short and J 3 bases short, with 9 bases between. The CDR3 sequence is 13 residues long. The CDR3 reads CASSPPTTDTQYF. CDR3 in DNA: TGTGCCAGCAGTCCTCCCACAACAGATACGCAGTATTTT. Together with reference TRBV28 and TRBJ2-3, the CDR3 gives the full variable domain: DVKVTQSSRYLVKRTGEKVFLECVQDMDHENMFWYRQDPGLGLRLIYFSYDVKMKEKGDIPEGYSVSREKKERFSLILESASTNQTSMYLCASSPPTTDTQYFGPGTRLTVL.

The CDR3 nucleotides read TGTGCCAGCAGCTGGGGGACCACTGAAGCTTTCTTT. Amino acid sequence: CASSWGTTEAFF. The chain uses TRBV5-4 and TRBJ1-1; a possible D gene is TRBD1 (5 bases). This CDR3 is built from 12 residues. V lost 3 bases, J lost 4 bases, and 7 bases lay in between. Germline V gene data show CDR1 as SGHNT and CDR2 as YYREEE (reference sequence).

The chain joins TRBV30 to TRBJ1-3; D not certain. Germline V gene data show CDR1 as GTSNPN and CDR2 as SVGIG (reference sequence). The CDR3 length is 14 residues. Trimming took 3 bases from V and 2 from J, leaving 11 bases between them. The chain's CDR3 is CAWSAAAPGNTIYF. CDR3 sequence (DNA): TGTGCCTGGAGCGCCGCGGCACCTGGAAACACCATATATTTT.

The chain uses TRBV5-4 and TRBJ1-1; TRBD1 aligns across 8 bases. CDR3 length: 14 residues. Germline assignment: CDR1 SGHNT and CDR2 YYREEE (reference sequence). Trimming at V came to 4 bases and at J to 4 bases, leaving 6 bases not matched to a gene. The CDR3 sequence: CASSTTGAATEAFF. The CDR3 coding sequence is TGTGCCAGCAGCACGACAGGGGCGGCCACTGAAGCTTTCTTT.

As regards this clone: Being one base from a much bigger clone, this may be a read error. The same CDR3 can be traced to other DNA sequences in this sample. This chain uses TRBV30 with TRBJ1-5; 8 nucleotides agree with TRBD1. Trimming cost V 7 bases and J 0 bases; bases outside gene matches: 5. The germline V gene has CDR1 GTSNPN and CDR2 SVGIG (reference sequence). This CDR3 is built from 14 residues. CDR3 in amino acids: CALGQENSNQPQHF. CDR3 DNA sequence: TGTGCCTTGGGACAGGAAAATAGCAATCAGCCCCAGCATTTT.

CDR3 in DNA: TGTGCCAGCACCCTCTTGCAGGCAATCTCTGGAAACACCATATATTTT. Its translation is CASTLLQAISGNTIYF. The rearrangement joins TRBV7-9 to TRBJ1-3; D call uncertain. The germline V gene has CDR1 SEHNR and CDR2 FQNEAQ (reference sequence). Trimming cost V 7 bases and J 0 bases, with 16 bases left between them. The CDR3 is 16 residues long.

The V call is TRBV7-6, the J call TRBJ2-2; the match to TRBD2 covers 10 bases. V lost 1 base and J lost 5; bases outside the gene matches: 4. Germline values: CDR1 SGHVS, CDR2 FNYEAQ. The CDR3 covers 16 residues. CDR3 nucleotides: TGTGCCAGCAGCTTAGAATGGACTAGCGGAACCGGGGAGCTGTTTTTT. Residues: CASSLEWTSGTGELFF.

CDR3 sequence reads: CASSLGGYSGNTIYF. The DNA for the CDR3 is TGTGCCAGCAGCTTGGGGGGGTACTCTGGAAACACCATATATTTT. The rearrangement joins TRBV5-6 to TRBJ1-3, with a tentative D call TRBD1 (5 bases). The CDR3 spans 15 residues. V was shortened by 0 bases and J by 0 bases, with 7 bases between the two germline ends. Germline CDR1 reads SGHDT; CDR2 reads YYEEEE.

This clone was detected only a few times. This sample includes further DNA sequences coding for the same CDR3. The chain recombines TRBV4-3 with TRBJ2-7, with 12 bases identical to TRBD2. The J segment lost 3 bases and the V segment lost 1 base, leaving 1 base of the junction unmatched. Per germline, CDR1 LGHNA and CDR2 YSLEER. The CDR3 runs 15 residues. CDR3 loop: CASSQGTSGIYEQYF. The CDR3 coding sequence is TGCGCCAGCAGCCAAGGGACTAGCGGGATCTACGAGCAGTACTTC.

The chain links TRBV27 to TRBJ1-2; D remains ambiguous. Trimming cost V 6 bases and J 9 bases, with 26 bases left between them. The CDR3 length is 16 residues. Germline loops: CDR1 MNHEY, CDR2 SMNVEV (reference sequence). CDR3 amino acids: CASSPSAGDFVLRYTF. The CDR3 DNA follows: TGTGCCAGCAGCCCCTCTGCTGGGGATTTTGTCTTGCGCTACACCTTC.

J is TRBJ1-2 and V is TRBV7-9; D gene unclear. Looked up from germline, CDR1 is SEHNR and CDR2 is FQNEAQ (reference sequence). V was pared by 7 bases and J by 2 bases, with 5 bases between. CDR3 length: 11 residues. DNA of the CDR3: TGTGCCAGCAATGCGAACTATGGCTACACCTTC. This sequence encodes CASNANYGYTF.